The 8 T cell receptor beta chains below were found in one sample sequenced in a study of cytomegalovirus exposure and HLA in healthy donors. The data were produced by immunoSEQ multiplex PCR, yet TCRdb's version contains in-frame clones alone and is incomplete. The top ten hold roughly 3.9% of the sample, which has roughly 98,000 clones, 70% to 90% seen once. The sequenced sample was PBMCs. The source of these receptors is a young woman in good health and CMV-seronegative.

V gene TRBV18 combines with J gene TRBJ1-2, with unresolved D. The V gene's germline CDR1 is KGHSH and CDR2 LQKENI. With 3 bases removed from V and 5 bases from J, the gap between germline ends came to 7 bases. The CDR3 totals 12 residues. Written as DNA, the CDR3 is TGTGCCAGCTCACCGGAGGGTTATGGCTACACCTTC. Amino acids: CASSPEGYGYTF.

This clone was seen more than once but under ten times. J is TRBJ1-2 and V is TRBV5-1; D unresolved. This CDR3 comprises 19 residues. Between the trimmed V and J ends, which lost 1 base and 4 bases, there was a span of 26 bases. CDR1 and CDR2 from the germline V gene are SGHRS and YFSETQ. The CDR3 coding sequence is TGCGCCAGCAGCTTGATGGGAGGCCGGATTGCCGTTCCTATCTATGGCTACACCTTC. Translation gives CASSLMGGRIAVPIYGYTF.

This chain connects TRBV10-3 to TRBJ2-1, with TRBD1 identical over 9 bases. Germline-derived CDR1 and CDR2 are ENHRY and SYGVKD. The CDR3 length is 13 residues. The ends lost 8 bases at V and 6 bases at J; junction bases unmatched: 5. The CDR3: CAIARDRANEQFF. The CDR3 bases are TGTGCCATCGCCAGGGACAGGGCCAATGAGCAGTTCTTC.

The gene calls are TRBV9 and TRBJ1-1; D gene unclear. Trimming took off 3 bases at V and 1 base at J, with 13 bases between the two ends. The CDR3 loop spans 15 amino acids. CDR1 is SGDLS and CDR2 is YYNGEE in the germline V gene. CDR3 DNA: TGTGCCAGCAGCGGAGGCCCTCGGGGGAACACTGAAGCTTTCTTT. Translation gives CASSGGPRGNTEAFF.

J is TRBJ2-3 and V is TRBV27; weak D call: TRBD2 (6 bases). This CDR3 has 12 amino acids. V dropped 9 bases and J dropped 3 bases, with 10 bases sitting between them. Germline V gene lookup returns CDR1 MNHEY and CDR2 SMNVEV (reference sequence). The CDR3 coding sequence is TGTGCCAGTAGGGACTTGACAGATACGCAGTATTTT. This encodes CASRDLTDTQYF.

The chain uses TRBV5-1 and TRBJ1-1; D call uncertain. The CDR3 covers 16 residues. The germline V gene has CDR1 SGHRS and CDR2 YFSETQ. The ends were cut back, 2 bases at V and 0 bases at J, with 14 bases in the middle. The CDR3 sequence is CASSLSETGMNTEAFF. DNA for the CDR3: TGCGCCAGCAGCTTATCCGAGACGGGGATGAACACTGAAGCTTTCTTT.

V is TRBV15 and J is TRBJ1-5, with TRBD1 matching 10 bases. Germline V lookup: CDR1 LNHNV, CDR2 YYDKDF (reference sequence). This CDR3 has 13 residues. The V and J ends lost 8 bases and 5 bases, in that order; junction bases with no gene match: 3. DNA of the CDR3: TGTGCCACCGGTGACAGGGGGCATCAGCCCCAGCATTTT. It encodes CATGDRGHQPQHF.

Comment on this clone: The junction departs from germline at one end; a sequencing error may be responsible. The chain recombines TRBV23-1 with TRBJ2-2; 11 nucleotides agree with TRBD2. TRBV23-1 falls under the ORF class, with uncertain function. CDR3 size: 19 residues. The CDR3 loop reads CASIQAPGLAEPNTGELFF. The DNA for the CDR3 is TGCGCCAGCATTCAAGCCCCGGGACTAGCGGAGCCGAACACCGGGGAGCTGTTTTTT.